This passage covers 21 T cell receptor beta chains from one sample sequenced in a study of PD-1 blockade in classical Hodgkin lymphoma. Some clones are missing from TCRdb's copy, which holds only in-frame ones; the method was immunoSEQ multiplex PCR. The table has around 46,000 clones, around 87% seen once; the top ten hold approximately 14%. Time point denoted: cycle 4 day 1 (C4D1), after less than 7 weeks of nivolumab. In every patient, relapse followed autologous stem cell transplantation, while exposure to brentuximab vedotin differed. Sequenced here: peripheral blood mononuclear cells (PBMCs), sampled before the fourth cycle of nivolumab. These receptors were taken from a human donor with classical Hodgkin lymphoma.

The chain has TRBV4-1 and TRBJ2-7; 9 nucleotides agree with TRBD2. Losses at the gene ends were 0 bases for V and 0 bases for J; bases not matched to a gene: 15. CDR3 length equals 20 residues. In germline, CDR1 is MGHRA, CDR2 YSYEKL. The CDR3 protein is CASSQDLFGLAPRSSYEQYF. CDR3 bases: TGCGCCAGCAGCCAAGATCTGTTCGGACTAGCGCCTCGAAGCTCCTACGAGCAGTACTTC.

The rearrangement uses TRBV19 and TRBJ1-3; a weak D match, TRBD1 (6 bases). The V end was cut by 5 bases, the J end by 2 bases, with 10 bases between. The CDR3 length is 14 residues. Germline assignment: CDR1 LNHDA and CDR2 SQIVND (reference sequence). CDR3 region: CASSSQGAGNTIYF. The CDR3 nucleotides read TGTGCCAGTAGTTCACAGGGAGCTGGAAACACCATATATTTT.

This chain links TRBV27 with TRBJ1-1; tentative D call: TRBD1 (5 bases). Germline V gene lookup returns CDR1 MNHEY and CDR2 SMNVEV (reference sequence). V was shortened by 7 bases and J by 3 bases, with 12 bases between the two germline ends. The CDR3 runs to 13 residues. DNA for the CDR3: TGTGCCAGCACCCACAAAGGGGACACTGAAGCTTTCTTT. Translating it yields CASTHKGDTEAFF.

In its sample, this clone was seen once. The chain employs TRBV27 and TRBJ2-7; TRBD2 aligns across 9 bases. The germline gives CDR1 MNHEY, CDR2 SMNVEV (reference sequence). The ends lost 5 bases at V and 0 bases at J; junction bases unmatched: 5. CDR3 size: 15 residues. CDR3 protein: CASSRKAGGSYEQYF. In DNA, the CDR3 is TGTGCCAGCAGTCGTAAAGCGGGAGGCTCCTACGAGCAGTACTTC.

V usage is TRBV2 and J usage is TRBJ2-1; 12 positions agree with TRBD2. The CDR3 is made up of 15 amino acids. The V segment lost 5 bases and the J segment 8 bases; nucleotides outside the gene matches: 7. Looked up from germline, CDR1 is SNHLY and CDR2 is FYNNEI. CDR3 sequence (DNA): TGTGCCAGCAGTCTTCTAGCGGGAGGGGTACATGAGCAGTTCTTC. Translated: CASSLLAGGVHEQFF.

The CDR3 reads CASSELGQGAREQYF. The CDR3 nucleotides read TGTGCCAGCAGTGAGCTGGGACAGGGGGCAAGGGAGCAGTACTTC. The chain is built from TRBV6-1 and TRBJ2-7; 12 nucleotides match TRBD1. V was clipped by 3 bases and J by 7 bases; unmatched bases: 7. This CDR3 has 15 amino acids. CDR1 MNHNS and CDR2 SASEGT come from the germline V gene.

The V call is TRBV19, the J call TRBJ2-3; 12 bases fit TRBD1. Trimming took 0 bases from V and 2 from J; bases not matched to a gene: 3. Germline assignment: CDR1 LNHDA and CDR2 SQIVND (reference sequence). The CDR3 is 17 residues long. CDR3 residues: CASSIDGTGGYTDTQYF. The DNA for the CDR3 is TGTGCCAGTAGTATAGATGGGACAGGGGGCTACACAGATACGCAGTATTTT.

The rearrangement uses TRBV9 and TRBJ1-6, with D possibly matching TRBD1 (6 bases). CDR1 is SGDLS, CDR2 YYNGEE, per germline. CDR3 length equals 15 residues. Trimming left V 0 bases short and J 4 bases short, with 8 bases between. CDR3 coding DNA: TGTGCCAGCAGCGTAGAAGGACAGTATAATTCACCCCTCCACTTT. It encodes CASSVEGQYNSPLHF.

The chain joins TRBV5-8 to TRBJ2-1; 8 bases are shared with TRBD2. Trimming removed 3 bases from V and 10 bases from J; junction bases left unmatched: 9. CDR1 is SGHTS, CDR2 YDEGEE, per germline. The CDR3 sequence is 14 residues long. The CDR3 coding sequence is TGTGCCAGCAGCTGGCCCAGCGCGGGAGGCGAGCAGTTCTTC. This codes for CASSWPSAGGEQFF.

V is TRBV6-1 and J is TRBJ1-2; D ambiguous. This CDR3 contains 11 residues. V was pared by 2 bases and J by 6 bases, with 4 bases between. Germline CDR1 and CDR2: MNHNS and SASEGT. The CDR3 loop reads CASSEWDGYTF. Here the CDR3 DNA reads TGTGCCAGCAGTGAATGGGATGGCTACACCTTC.

The chain is built from TRBV10-3 and TRBJ2-1, with a possible D match to TRBD2 (6 bases). Between the trimmed V and J ends, which lost 3 bases and 9 bases, there was a span of 15 bases. This CDR3 contains 14 residues. Germline lookup yields CDR1 ENHRY and CDR2 SYGVKD. CDR3 sequence reads: CAISEWRDAVEQFF. For the CDR3, the DNA is TGTGCCATCAGTGAATGGCGGGATGCGGTTGAGCAGTTCTTC.

This chain uses TRBV12-5 with TRBJ2-7; possible D gene TRBD2, 6 bases. This CDR3 comprises 14 residues. The germline CDR1 and CDR2 sequences are LGHNT and FRNRAP. The ends were cut back, 3 bases at V and 1 base at J, with 10 bases in the middle. In DNA, the CDR3 is TGTGCTAGTGGTTTCGGTGGGGGGTCCTACGAGCAGTACTTC. This translates into CASGFGGGSYEQYF.

This rearrangement joins TRBV4-1 to TRBJ2-7, with D perhaps matching TRBD2 (5 bases). Deletions cut 8 bases from V and 1 base from J, with 21 bases between. This CDR3 spans 16 amino acids. CDR1 MGHRA and CDR2 YSYEKL come from the germline V gene. CDR3 sequence: CASPSEDSETSYEQYF. The CDR3 DNA is TGCGCCAGCCCGTCGGAGGATTCAGAAACGTCCTACGAGCAGTACTTC.

The chain links TRBV2 to TRBJ2-7, with D tentatively TRBD2 (5 bases). The CDR3 has 15 residues. V lost 3 bases to trimming and J lost 2 bases, with 14 bases between them. From germline, CDR1 is SNHLY and CDR2 FYNNEI. CDR3 sequence reads: CASSDGGLLAYEQYF. CDR3 DNA: TGTGCCAGCAGTGATGGCGGACTGCTAGCCTACGAGCAGTACTTC.

This sequence joins TRBV6-6 and TRBJ2-1; TRBD2 matches at 11 bases. The ends lost 7 bases at V and 7 bases at J; junction bases unmatched: 9. There are 15 residues in the CDR3. Germline CDR1 and CDR2: MNHNY and SVGAGI (reference sequence). The CDR3 DNA reads TGTGCCAGCACCTCAAAGACTAGCGGGAATAATGAGCAGTTCTTC. Protein product: CASTSKTSGNNEQFF.

The V gene is TRBV5-4, the J gene TRBJ2-3, with 8 bases matching TRBD2. Germline V lookup: CDR1 SGHNT, CDR2 YYREEE (reference sequence). The CDR3 is 13 amino acids. J was trimmed by 7 bases and V by 2 bases; bases with no gene match: 3. The CDR3 region has the DNA TGTGCCAGCAGCTTCGGGACTAGGAATACGCAGTATTTT. It encodes CASSFGTRNTQYF.

The gene calls are TRBV18 and TRBJ2-1, with TRBD1 matching over 10 bases. The length of the CDR3 is 17 residues. Per germline, CDR1 KGHSH and CDR2 LQKENI. The V gene end was trimmed by 0 bases and the J gene end by 9 bases; junction bases not matched to a gene: 11. CDR3: CASSPPRGTGDFGEQFF. Here the CDR3 DNA reads TGTGCCAGCTCACCACCAAGGGGGACAGGGGATTTCGGTGAGCAGTTCTTC.

This clone has just one count. The chain uses TRBV7-3 and TRBJ1-1; maybe TRBD1 (5 bases). Per the germline V gene, CDR1 is SGHTA and CDR2 is FQGTGA. CDR3 length equals 16 residues. V lost 1 base to trimming and J lost 4 bases, with 16 bases between them. CDR3 nucleotides: TGTGCCAGCAGCTTAATGCGAGACGGACATCTCACTGAAGCTTTCTTT. It translates to CASSLMRDGHLTEAFF.

The chain joins TRBV7-2 to TRBJ2-3, with 10 bases lining up with TRBD1. This CDR3 region has 16 residues. Unmatched junction bases numbered 4, after V lost 1 base and J lost 3 bases. The V gene's germline CDR1 is SGHTA and CDR2 FQGNSA. The CDR3 reads CASSLGQGAITDTQYF. CDR3 in DNA: TGTGCCAGCAGCTTAGGACAGGGGGCGATTACAGATACGCAGTATTTT.

The chain joins TRBV28 to TRBJ2-7, with a tentative D call TRBD2 (6 bases). The CDR3 covers 15 residues. Germline V gene data show CDR1 as MDHEN and CDR2 as SYDVKM. Trimming removed 2 bases from V and 3 bases from J, with 14 bases in between. CDR3 nucleotides: TGTGCCAGCAGTTTAGTTAGCGGTGGGATCTACGAGCAGTACTTC. Translating it yields CASSLVSGGIYEQYF.

The V call is TRBV5-8, the J call TRBJ1-3; D is uncertain. The germline V and J ends were trimmed by 2 bases and 6 bases, with 6 bases remaining between them. The CDR3 runs 12 residues. CDR1 is SGHTS, CDR2 YDEGEE, per germline. CDR3 DNA sequence: TGTGCCAGCAGCTTTAGGATAAACACCATATATTTT. As protein: CASSFRINTIYF. Looking up the rest from reference TRBV5-8 and TRBJ1-3 gives the full variable domain: EAGVTQSPTHLIKTRGQQATLRCSPISGHTSVYWYQQALGLGLQFLLWYDEGEERNRGNFPPRFSGRQFPNYSSELNVNALELEDSALYLCASSFRINTIYFGEGSWLTVV.